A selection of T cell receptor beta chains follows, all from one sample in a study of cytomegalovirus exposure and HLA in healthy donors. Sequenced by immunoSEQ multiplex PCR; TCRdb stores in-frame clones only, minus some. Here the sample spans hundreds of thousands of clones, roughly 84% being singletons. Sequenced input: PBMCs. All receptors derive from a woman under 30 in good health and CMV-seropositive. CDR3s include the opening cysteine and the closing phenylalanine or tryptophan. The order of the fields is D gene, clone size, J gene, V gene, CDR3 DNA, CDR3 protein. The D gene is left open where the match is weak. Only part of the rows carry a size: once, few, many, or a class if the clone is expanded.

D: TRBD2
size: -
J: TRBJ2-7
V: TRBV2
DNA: TGTGCCAGCAGTGAACTAGCGGGAGACGAGCAGTACTTC
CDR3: CASSELAGDEQYF

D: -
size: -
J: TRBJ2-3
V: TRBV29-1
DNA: TGCAGCGCCGTCGCGGATCGCACAGATACGCAGTATTTT
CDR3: CSAVADRTDTQYF

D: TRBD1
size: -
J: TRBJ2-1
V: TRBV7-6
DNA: TGTGCCAGCAGCTTAGGAGTGGGACAGGGGATCGATGAGCAGTTCTTC
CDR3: CASSLGVGQGIDEQFF

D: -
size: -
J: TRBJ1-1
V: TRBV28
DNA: TGTGCCACCGACGGGTTTGAAGCTTTCTTT
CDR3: CATDGFEAFF

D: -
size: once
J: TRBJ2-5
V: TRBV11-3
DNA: TGTGCCAGCAGCTTACCGGGGGAGACCCAGTACTTC
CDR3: CASSLPGETQYF

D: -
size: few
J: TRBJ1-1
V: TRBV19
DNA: TGTGCCGCCAGGGGAAGGGAAAACACTGAAGCTTTCTTT
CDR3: CAARGRENTEAFF

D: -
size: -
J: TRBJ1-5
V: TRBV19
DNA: TGTGCCAGTAGTTACGAACAGGGAACCCGGGGGCCCCAGCATTTT
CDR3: CASSYEQGTRGPQHF

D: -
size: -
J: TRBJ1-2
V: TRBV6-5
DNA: TGTGCCAGCAGTTTGCAGGGGAGTGATGGCTACACCTTC
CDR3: CASSLQGSDGYTF

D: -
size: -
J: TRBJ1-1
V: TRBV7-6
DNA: TGTGCCAGCAGTTCGGACAAGAACACTGAAGCTTTCTTT
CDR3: CASSSDKNTEAFF

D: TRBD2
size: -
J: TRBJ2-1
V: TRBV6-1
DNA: TGTGCCAGCAGTCCCAGCGGGAGCCCCTACAATGAGCAGTTCTTC
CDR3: CASSPSGSPYNEQFF

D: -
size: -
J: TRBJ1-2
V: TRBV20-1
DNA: TGCAGTGTTCCTTTCGGTGGCTACACCTTC
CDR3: CSVPFGGYTF

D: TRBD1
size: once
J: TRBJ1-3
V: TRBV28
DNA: TGTGCCAGCAGTGGGACAGGGGGCCAGAAAAGGACCCTTGGAAACACCATATATTTT
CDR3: CASSGTGGQKRTLGNTIYF

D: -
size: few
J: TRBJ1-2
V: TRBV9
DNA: TGTGCCAGCAGCGTAGGGCCAGGGAACTATGGCTACACCTTC
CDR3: CASSVGPGNYGYTF

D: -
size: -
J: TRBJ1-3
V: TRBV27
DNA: TGTGCCAGCAGTTTGGGACTCCCGAGCTCTGGAAACACCATATATTTT
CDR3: CASSLGLPSSGNTIYF

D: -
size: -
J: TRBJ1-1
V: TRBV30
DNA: TGTGCCTGGGGGGGGTCTGAAGCTTTCTTT
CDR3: CAWGGSEAFF

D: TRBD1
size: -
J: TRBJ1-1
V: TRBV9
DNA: TGTGCCAGCAGCGTAGCGGACAGGTCTGAAGCTTTCTTT
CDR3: CASSVADRSEAFF